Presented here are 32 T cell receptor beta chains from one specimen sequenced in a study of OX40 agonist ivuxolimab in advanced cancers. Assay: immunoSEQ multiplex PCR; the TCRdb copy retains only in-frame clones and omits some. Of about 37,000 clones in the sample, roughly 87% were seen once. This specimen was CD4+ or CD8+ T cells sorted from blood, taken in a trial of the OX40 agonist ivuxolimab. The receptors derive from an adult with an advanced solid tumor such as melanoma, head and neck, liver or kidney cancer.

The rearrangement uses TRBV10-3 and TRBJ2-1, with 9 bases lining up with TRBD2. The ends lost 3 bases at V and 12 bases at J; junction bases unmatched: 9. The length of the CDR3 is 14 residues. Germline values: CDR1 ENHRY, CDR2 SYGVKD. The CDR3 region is CAISDSSGAPGQFF. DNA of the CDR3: TGTGCCATCAGTGACTCTAGCGGGGCCCCGGGGCAGTTCTTC.

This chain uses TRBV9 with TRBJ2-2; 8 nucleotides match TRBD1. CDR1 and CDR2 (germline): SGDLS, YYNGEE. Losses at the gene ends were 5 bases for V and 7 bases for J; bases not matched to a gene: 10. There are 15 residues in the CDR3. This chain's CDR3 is CASSDTSGGYGELFF. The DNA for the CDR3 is TGTGCCAGCAGTGACACGTCAGGGGGCTACGGGGAGCTGTTTTTT.

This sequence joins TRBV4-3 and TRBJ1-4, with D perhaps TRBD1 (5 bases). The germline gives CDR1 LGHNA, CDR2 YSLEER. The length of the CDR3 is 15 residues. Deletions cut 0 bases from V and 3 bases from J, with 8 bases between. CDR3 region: CASSQDGASNEKLFF. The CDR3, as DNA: TGCGCCAGCAGCCAAGACGGGGCCTCTAATGAAAAACTGTTTTTT.

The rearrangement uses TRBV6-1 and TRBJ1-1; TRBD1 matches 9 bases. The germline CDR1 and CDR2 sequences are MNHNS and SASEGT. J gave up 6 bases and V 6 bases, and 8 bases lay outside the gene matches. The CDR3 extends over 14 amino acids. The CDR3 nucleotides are TGTGCCAGCAGGATTCCGACAGGGGGTGCTGAAGCTTTCTTT. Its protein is CASRIPTGGAEAFF.

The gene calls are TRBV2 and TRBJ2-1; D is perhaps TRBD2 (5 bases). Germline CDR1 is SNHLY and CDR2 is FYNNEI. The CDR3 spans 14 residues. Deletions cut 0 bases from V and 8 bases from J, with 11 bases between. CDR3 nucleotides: TGTGCCAGCAGTGAAGCGCTTCGGGGAGATGAGCAGTTCTTC. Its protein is CASSEALRGDEQFF.

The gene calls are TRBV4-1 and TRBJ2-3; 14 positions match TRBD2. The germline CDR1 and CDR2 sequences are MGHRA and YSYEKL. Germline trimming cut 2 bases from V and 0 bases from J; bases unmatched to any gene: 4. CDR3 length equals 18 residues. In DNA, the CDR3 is TGCGCCAGCAGCCAAACAAGACTAGCGGGGGGGAGCACAGATACGCAGTATTTT. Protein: CASSQTRLAGGSTDTQYF.

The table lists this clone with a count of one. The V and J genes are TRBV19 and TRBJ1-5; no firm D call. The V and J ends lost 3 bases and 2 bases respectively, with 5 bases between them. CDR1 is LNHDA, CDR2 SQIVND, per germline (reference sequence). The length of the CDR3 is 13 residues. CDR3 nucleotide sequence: TGTGCCAGTAGTATCGTCGGCAATCAGCCCCAGCATTTT. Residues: CASSIVGNQPQHF.

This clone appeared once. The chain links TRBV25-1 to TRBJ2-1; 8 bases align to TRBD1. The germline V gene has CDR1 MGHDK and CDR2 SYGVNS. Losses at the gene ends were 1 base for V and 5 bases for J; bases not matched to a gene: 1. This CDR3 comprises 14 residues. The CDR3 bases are TGTGCCAGCAGTGAATGGGACAGGAACAATGAGCAGTTCTTC. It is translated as CASSEWDRNNEQFF.

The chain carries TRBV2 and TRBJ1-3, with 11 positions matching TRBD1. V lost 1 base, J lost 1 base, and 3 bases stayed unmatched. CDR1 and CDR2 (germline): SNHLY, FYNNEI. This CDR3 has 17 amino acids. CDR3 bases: TGTGCCAGCAGTGAAGTGGGACAGGGGGTATCTGGAAACACCATATATTTT. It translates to CASSEVGQGVSGNTIYF.

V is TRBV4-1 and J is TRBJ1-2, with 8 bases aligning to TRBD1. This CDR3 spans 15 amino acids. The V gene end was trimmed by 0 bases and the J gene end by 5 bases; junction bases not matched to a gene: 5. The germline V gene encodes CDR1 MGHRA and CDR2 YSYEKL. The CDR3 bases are TGCGCCAGCAGCCAAGAGACAGGGGAGGGATATGGCTACACCTTC. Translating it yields CASSQETGEGYGYTF.

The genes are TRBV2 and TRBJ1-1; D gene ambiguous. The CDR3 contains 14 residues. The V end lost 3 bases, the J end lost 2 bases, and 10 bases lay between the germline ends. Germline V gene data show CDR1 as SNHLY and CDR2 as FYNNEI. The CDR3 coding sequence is TGTGCCAGCAGTGACATCGGCATAAACACTGAAGCTTTCTTT. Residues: CASSDIGINTEAFF. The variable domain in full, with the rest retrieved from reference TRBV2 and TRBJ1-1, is EPEVTQTPSHQVTQMGQEVILRCVPISNHLYFYWYRQILGQKVEFLVSFYNNEISEKSEIFDDQFSVERPDGSNFTLKIRSTKLEDSAMYFCASSDIGINTEAFFGQGTRLTVV.

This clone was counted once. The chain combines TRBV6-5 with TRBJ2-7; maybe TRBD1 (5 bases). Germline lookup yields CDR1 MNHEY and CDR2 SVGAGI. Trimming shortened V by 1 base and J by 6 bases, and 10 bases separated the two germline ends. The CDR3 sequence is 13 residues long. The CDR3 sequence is CASSYLQGVEQYF. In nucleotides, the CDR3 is TGTGCCAGCAGTTACTTGCAGGGTGTCGAGCAGTACTTC.

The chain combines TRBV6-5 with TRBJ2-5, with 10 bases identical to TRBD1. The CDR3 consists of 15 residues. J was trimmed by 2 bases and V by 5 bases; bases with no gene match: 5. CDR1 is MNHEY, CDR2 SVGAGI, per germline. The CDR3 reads CASSLTGGWQETQYF. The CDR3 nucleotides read TGTGCCAGCAGTCTGACAGGGGGCTGGCAAGAGACCCAGTACTTC.

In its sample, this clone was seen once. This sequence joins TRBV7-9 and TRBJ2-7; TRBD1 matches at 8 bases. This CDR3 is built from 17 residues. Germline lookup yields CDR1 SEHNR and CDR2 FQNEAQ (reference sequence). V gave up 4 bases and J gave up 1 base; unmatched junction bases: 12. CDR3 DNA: TGTGCCAGCAGCTCCACAGGGGGAGCCCCCAGGTCCTACGAGCAGTACTTC. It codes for CASSSTGGAPRSYEQYF.

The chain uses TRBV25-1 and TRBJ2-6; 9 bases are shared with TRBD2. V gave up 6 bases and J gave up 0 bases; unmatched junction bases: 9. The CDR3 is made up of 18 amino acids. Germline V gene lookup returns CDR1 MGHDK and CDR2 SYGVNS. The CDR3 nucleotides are TGTGCCAGCAGCGTAGCGGGGGCCCCCCACTCTGGGGCCAACGTCCTGACTTTC. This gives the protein CASSVAGAPHSGANVLTF.

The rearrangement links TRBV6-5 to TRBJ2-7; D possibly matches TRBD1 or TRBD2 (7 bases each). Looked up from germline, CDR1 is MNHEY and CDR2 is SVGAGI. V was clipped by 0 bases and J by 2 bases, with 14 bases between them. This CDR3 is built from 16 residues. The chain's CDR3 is CASSYSRDSGAYEQYF. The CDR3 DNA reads TGTGCCAGCAGTTACTCCCGGGACAGCGGGGCCTACGAGCAGTACTTC.

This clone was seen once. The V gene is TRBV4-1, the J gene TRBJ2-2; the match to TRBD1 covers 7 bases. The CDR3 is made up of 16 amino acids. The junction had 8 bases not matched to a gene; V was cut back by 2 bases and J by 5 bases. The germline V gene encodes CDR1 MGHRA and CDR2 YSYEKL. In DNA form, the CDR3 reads TGCGCCAGCAGCCAATTACAGGGGAAGGGGACCGGGGAGCTGTTTTTT. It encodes CASSQLQGKGTGELFF.

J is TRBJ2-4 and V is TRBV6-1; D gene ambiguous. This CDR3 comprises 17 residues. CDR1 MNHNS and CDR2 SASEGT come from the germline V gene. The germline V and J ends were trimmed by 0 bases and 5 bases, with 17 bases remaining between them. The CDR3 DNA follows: TGTGCCAGCAGTGAAGCAGGATCCAAGCCACCCCAAAACATTCAGTACTTC. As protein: CASSEAGSKPPQNIQYF.

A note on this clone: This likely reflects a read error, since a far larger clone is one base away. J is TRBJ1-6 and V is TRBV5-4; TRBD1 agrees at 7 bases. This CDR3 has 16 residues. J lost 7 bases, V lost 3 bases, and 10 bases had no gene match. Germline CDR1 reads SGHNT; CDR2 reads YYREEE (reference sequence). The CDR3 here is CASSYGIQGSNSPLHF. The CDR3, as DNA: TGTGCCAGCAGCTACGGAATACAGGGGAGCAATTCACCCCTCCACTTT. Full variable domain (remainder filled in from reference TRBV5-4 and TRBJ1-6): ETGVTQSPTHLIKTRGQQVTLRCSSQSGHNTVSWYQQALGQGPQFIFQYYREEENGRGNFPPRFSGLQFPNYSSELNVNALELDDSALYLCASSYGIQGSNSPLHFGNGTRLTVT.

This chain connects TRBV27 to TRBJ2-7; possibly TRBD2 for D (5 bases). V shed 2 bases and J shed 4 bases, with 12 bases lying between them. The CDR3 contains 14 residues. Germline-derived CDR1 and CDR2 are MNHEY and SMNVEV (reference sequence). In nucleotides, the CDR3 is TGTGCCAGCAGTTTAAATACCGAGGGTTACGAGCAGTACTTC. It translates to CASSLNTEGYEQYF.

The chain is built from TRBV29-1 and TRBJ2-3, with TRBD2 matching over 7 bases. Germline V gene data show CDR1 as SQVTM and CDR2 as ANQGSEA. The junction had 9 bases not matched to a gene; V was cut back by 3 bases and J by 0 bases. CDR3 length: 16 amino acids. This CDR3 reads CSVENRGSGSTDTQYF. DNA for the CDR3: TGCAGCGTTGAGAATCGGGGTAGCGGGAGCACAGATACGCAGTATTTT.

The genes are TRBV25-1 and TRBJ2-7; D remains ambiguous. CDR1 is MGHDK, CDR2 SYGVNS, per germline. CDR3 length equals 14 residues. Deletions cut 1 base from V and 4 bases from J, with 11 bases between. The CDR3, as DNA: TGTGCCAGCAGTGAATCCAACATCTTTTACGAGCAGTACTTC. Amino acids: CASSESNIFYEQYF.

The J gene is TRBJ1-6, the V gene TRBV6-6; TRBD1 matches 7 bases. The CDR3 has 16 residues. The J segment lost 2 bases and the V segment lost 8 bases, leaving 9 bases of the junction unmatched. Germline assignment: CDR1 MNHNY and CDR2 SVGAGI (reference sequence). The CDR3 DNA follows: TGTGCCAGCCGTGGGGAGGGGGCCACCTATAATTCACCCCTCCACTTT. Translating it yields CASRGEGATYNSPLHF.

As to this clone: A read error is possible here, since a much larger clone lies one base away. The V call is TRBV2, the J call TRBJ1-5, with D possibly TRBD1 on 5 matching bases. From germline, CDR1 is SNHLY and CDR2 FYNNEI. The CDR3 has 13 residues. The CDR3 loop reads CATTIAGNRPQHF. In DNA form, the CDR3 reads TGTGCCACTACAATAGCAGGGAATCGGCCCCAGCATTTT.

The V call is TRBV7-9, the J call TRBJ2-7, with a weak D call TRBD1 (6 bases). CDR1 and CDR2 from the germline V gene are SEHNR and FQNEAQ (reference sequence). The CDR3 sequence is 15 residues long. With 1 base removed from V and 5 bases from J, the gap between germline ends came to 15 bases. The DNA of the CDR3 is TGTGCCAGCAGCTTAGATACACAGGGTACCCACGAGCAGTACTTC. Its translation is CASSLDTQGTHEQYF. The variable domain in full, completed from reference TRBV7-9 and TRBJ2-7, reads DTGVSQNPRHKITKRGQNVTFRCDPISEHNRLYWYRQTLGQGPEFLTYFQNEAQLEKSRLLSDRFSAERPKGSFSTLEIQRTEQGDSAMYLCASSLDTQGTHEQYFGPGTRLTVT.

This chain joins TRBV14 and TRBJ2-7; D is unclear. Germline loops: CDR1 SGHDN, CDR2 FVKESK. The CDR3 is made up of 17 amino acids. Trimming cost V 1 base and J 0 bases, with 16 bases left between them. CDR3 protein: CASSQVSWGKSSYEQYF. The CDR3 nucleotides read TGTGCCAGCAGCCAAGTTTCCTGGGGAAAGAGCTCCTACGAGCAGTACTTC.

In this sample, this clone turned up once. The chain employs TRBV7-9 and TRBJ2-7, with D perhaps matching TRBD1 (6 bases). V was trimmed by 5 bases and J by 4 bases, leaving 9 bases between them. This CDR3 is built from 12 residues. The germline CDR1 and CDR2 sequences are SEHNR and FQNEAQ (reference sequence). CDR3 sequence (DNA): TGTGCCAGCAGCACAGGGTTTTACGAGCAGTACTTC. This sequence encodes CASSTGFYEQYF.

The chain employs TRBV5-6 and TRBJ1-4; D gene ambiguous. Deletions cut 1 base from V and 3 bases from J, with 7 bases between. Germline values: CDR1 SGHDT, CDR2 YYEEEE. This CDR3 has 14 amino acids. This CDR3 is CASSLYSSNEKLFF. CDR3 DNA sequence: TGTGCCAGCAGCTTGTACAGCTCTAATGAAAAACTGTTTTTT.

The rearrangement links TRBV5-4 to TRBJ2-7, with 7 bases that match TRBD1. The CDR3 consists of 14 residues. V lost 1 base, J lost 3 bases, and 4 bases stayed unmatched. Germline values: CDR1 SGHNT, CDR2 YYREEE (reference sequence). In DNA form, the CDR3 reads TGTGCCAGCAGCTTGATGGACAGGCGCTACGAGCAGTACTTC. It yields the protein CASSLMDRRYEQYF. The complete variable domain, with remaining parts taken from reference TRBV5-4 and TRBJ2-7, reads ETGVTQSPTHLIKTRGQQVTLRCSSQSGHNTVSWYQQALGQGPQFIFQYYREEENGRGNFPPRFSGLQFPNYSSELNVNALELDDSALYLCASSLMDRRYEQYFGPGTRLTVT.

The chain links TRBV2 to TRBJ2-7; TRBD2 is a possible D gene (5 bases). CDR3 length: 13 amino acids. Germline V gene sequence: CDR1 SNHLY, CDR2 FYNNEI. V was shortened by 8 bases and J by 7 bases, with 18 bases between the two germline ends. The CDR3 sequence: CASEGSVLSEQYF. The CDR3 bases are TGTGCCAGCGAGGGTAGCGTCCTAAGTGAGCAGTACTTC.

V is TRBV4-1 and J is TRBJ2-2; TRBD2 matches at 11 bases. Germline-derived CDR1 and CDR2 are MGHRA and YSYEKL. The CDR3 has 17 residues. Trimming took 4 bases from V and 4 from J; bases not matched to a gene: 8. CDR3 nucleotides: TGCGCCAGCAGCCCGCACTCGACTAGCGGGGTCACCGGGGAGCTGTTTTTT. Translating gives CASSPHSTSGVTGELFF.

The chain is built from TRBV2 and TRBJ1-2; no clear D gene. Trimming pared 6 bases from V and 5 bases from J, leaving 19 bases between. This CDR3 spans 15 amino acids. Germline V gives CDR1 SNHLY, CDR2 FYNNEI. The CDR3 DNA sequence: TGTGCCAGCAGGGAACGGCCCCCTCTGAGATATGGCTACACCTTC. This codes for CASRERPPLRYGYTF.